Ten or more counts support the clone carrying this T cell receptor beta chain. The CDR3 is 14 residues long. CDR1 LNHDA and CDR2 SQIVND come from the germline V gene (reference sequence). V lost 9 bases and J lost 7; bases outside the gene matches: 11. One entry per CDR3 protein results from TCRdb running MiXCR on the 5' RACE reads. The profile covers about 100,000 distinct CDR3 sequences, with 5.5% to 7% appearing a single time and 9.5% to 15% taken by the ten largest. This record comes from a study of identical twins. Sequenced material: memory T cells sorted from blood. This TCR derives from a woman aged 50 to 60 in good health. The V call is TRBV19, the J call TRBJ1-5; 8 nucleotides agree with TRBD1. For the CDR3, the DNA is TGTGCCAGCGCTGTAGGACAGGGAGGACAGCCCCAGCATTTT. Residues: CASAVGQGGQPQHF.